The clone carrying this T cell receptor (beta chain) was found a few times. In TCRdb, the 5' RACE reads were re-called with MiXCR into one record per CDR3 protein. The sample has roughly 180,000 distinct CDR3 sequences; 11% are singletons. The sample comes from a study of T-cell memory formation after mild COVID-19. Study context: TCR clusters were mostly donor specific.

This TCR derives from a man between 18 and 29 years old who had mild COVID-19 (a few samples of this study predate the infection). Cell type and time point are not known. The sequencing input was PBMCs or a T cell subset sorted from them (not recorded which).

The chain's CDR3 is CASSLWPRLQETQYF. DNA of the CDR3: TGTGCCAGCAGCTTATGGCCCAGACTACAAGAGACCCAGTACTTC. This chain connects TRBV7-2 to TRBJ2-5; perhaps TRBD2 as D (5 bases). Germline CDR1 and CDR2: SGHTA and FQGNSA. The ends were cut back, 2 bases at V and 2 bases at J, with 12 bases in the middle. This CDR3 spans 15 amino acids.